This TCR beta chain derives from a study of T cell responses to AZD1222 COVID-19 vaccine (dated by TCRdb to about 2021). At the level of the whole study: AZD1222 recipients with second doses at about 4 weeks or about 12 weeks were pooled, because spike-specific TCR depth and breadth did not differ between schedules. TCR sequencing covered over 230 trial participants: roughly 200 given two doses of AZD1222 and about 26 given two doses of MenACWY control vaccine. Trial participants were enrolled by age into 18-55, 56-69 and 70-plus year subgroups, with roughly 150, 30 and 60 TCR-sequenced participants respectively. Points the paper makes about the study in general: Vaccine-associated CD4 TCRs spanned the whole spike protein, with dominant responses in regions 160-218 and 743-854. Conclusions about previously exposed vaccinees were limited because only six AZD1222 recipients were SARS-CoV-2 seropositive at baseline. Participants were mostly white British, with more females than males. The authors suggested clonal diversity may have been underestimated. Epitopes outside the regions mutated in the B.1.351 and B.1.1.7 variants were reportedly recognized by nearly half of the unique spike-specific TCRs. The 56-69-year group was small, and its depth increase did not reach significance, likely because of low power. After two AZD1222 doses, both the breadth and the depth of spike-specific TCRs were significantly higher than at day 0 and than in MenACWY recipients. No day 14 peak-response samples were available, so repertoires were characterized only after the peak T cell response.

The time point label, as the study defines it: baseline before first vaccination. Vaccinee samples came from UK trials COV001 and COV002, including a single-blind randomized controlled phase 2/3 trial of AZD1222 (ChAdOx1 nCoV-19) in healthy adults. For TCRbeta chain sequencing, PBMC samples from trial participants were taken at day 0 and at day 28 after the second dose. From the cysteine through the phenylalanine, the CDR3 covers 17 amino acids. Only the CDR3 portion is preserved as DNA: 51 bases, with reading frame beginning at the first base. The junction shows trimming of 6 bases on V and 0 bases on J, plus 20 bases between the germline ends. CDR1 and CDR2, per the germline V gene, are SGHVS and FNYEAQ. The CDR3 regions of human TCRbeta chains were analyzed by immunosequencing. For the original study's pipeline: TCRs in the repertoires were matched against a reference library of SARS-CoV-2-specific TCRs that had been generated with the MIRA antigen-specificity platform. Breadth was defined as the fraction of unique TCRs that were SARS-CoV-2-associated, and depth was defined as the fraction of total T cells that were SARS-CoV-2-associated. Using the MIRA data, each spike-specific TCR was assigned both to the spike region to which the TCR was reactive and to a CD4 or CD8 class. Log10-transformed breadth and depth values were compared by one-way ANOVA with Sidak's multiple comparisons tests. This is the immuneACCESS table as TCRdb keeps it, with only in-frame sequences that have V and J called. A part of the clones is gone; compared with another copy, unresolved V genes explain less than half, and the rest is unexplained. From that table come the V and J calls and clone size; the DNA was used to work out D and trimming. This sample comprises roughly 150,000 clones, about nine tenths of them detected only once. Together, the top ten hold 1.5% to 2% of the sample.

Points on this clone: It lacks a known antigen. It has no much larger one-base neighbor in the sample; base qualities were not kept.

The rearranged chain carries TRBV7-6 and TRBJ1-2, with no confident D gene call. The receptor was derived from an adult in good health. The material sequenced was peripheral blood, taken on day 0 of AZD1222 vaccination. The CDR3 reads as follows: CASSPRARQKPNYGYTF. Here is the DNA: TGTGCCAGCAGTCCTCGGGCCAGGCAGAAGCCTAACTATGGCTACACCTTC.